The 8 T cell receptor beta chains below were found in one sample sequenced in a study of cytomegalovirus exposure and HLA in healthy donors. Assay used: immunoSEQ multiplex PCR; TCRdb lists only in-frame clones, some missing. The repertoire has over 200,000 clones, around 90% of them found once; the top ten carry under 0.45%. Source material: PBMCs. These receptors were collected from a young woman in good health and CMV-seronegative.

V usage is TRBV7-2 and J usage is TRBJ2-7; 10 nucleotides align to TRBD2. The V segment lost 2 bases and the J segment 4 bases; nucleotides outside the gene matches: 5. Germline-derived CDR1 and CDR2 are SGHTA and FQGNSA. This CDR3 is 15 amino acids long. In DNA form, the CDR3 reads TGTGCCAGCAGCTTAAGCGGGGGGGCCTCTTACGAGCAGTACTTC. Translating gives CASSLSGGASYEQYF.

This clone was found a few times. The rearrangement joins TRBV5-1 to TRBJ2-2; D uncertain. Trimming took 1 base from V and 1 from J, leaving 5 bases between them. The V gene's germline CDR1 is SGHRS and CDR2 YFSETQ. The CDR3 consists of 14 residues. The CDR3 DNA reads as TGCGCCAGCAGCTTGACAGAGAACACCGGGGAGCTGTTTTTT. It translates to CASSLTENTGELFF. The full variable domain, its missing parts supplied by reference TRBV5-1 and TRBJ2-2, is KAGVTQTPRYLIKTRGQQVTLSCSPISGHRSVSWYQQTPGQGLQFLFEYFSETQRNKGNFPGRFSGRQFSNSRSEMNVSTLELGDSALYLCASSLTENTGELFFGEGSRLTVL.

CDR3 nucleotides: TGTGCCAGCAGCTTGGGACTAGAGGACACCGGGGAGCTGTTTTTT. This codes for CASSLGLEDTGELFF. The rearrangement joins TRBV11-3 to TRBJ2-2; 8 nucleotides align to TRBD2. The CDR3 runs to 15 residues. V lost 3 bases and J lost 3; bases outside the gene matches: 3. The germline V gene has CDR1 SGHNT and CDR2 YENEEA.

The V call is TRBV30, the J call TRBJ1-1; 7 bases line up with TRBD1. The CDR3 spans 15 residues. The germline V gene encodes CDR1 GTSNPN and CDR2 SVGIG (reference sequence). V lost 3 bases to trimming and J lost 4 bases; unmatched junction nucleotides: 11. CDR3 region: CAWSAITGASTEAFF. DNA of the CDR3: TGTGCCTGGAGCGCCATTACAGGGGCGAGCACTGAAGCTTTCTTT.

This sequence joins TRBV10-1 and TRBJ2-2; possible D gene TRBD2, 6 bases. The CDR3 is 12 amino acids. Trimming left V 9 bases short and J 8 bases short, with 13 bases between. From germline, CDR1 is WNHNN and CDR2 SYGVQD (reference sequence). The CDR3 sequence: CASGGGVGELFF. The CDR3 nucleotides read TGCGCCAGTGGAGGAGGGGTAGGGGAGCTGTTTTTT.

This clone was found once. The V gene is TRBV9, the J gene TRBJ2-1, with TRBD1 matching 9 bases. Germline assignment: CDR1 SGDLS and CDR2 YYNGEE. After removal of 5 bases from V and 9 bases from J, the junction contained 12 bases not matched to a gene. CDR3 length: 15 amino acids. The CDR3 sequence is CASRAPGQGGGEQFF. The CDR3 bases are TGTGCCAGCAGGGCACCGGGACAGGGAGGAGGTGAGCAGTTCTTC.

The chain recombines TRBV6-1 with TRBJ1-6; a weak D match, TRBD1 (6 bases). The ends were cut back, 9 bases at V and 6 bases at J, with 12 bases in the middle. The CDR3 extends over 13 amino acids. CDR1 MNHNS and CDR2 SASEGT come from the germline V gene. CDR3 sequence: CARPQGTNSPLHF. The CDR3 coding sequence is TGTGCCAGGCCACAGGGAACTAATTCACCCCTCCACTTT.

J is TRBJ1-2 and V is TRBV21-1. TRBV21-1 is tagged as a pseudogene. The CDR3 is 13 amino acids. The CDR3 nucleotides read TGTGCCAGCAGCAAAGGCAGCGGGGGTGGCTACACCTTC. It codes for CASSKGSGGGYTF.